This section outlines one T cell receptor beta chain sequence together with its context. What it recognizes is unknown. CD4+ T cells were isolated after around 9 days of culture. Participants got two doses of BNT162b2 or mRNA-1273 vaccine. This sample is drawn from a study of vaccination effects on CD4 cells after COVID-19. Across the study: Prior to sequencing, the ViraFEST assay stimulated PBMC with viral peptide pools, which expanded the antigen-specific CD4+ T cells.

The germline gives CDR1 GTSNPN, CDR2 SVGIG (reference sequence). The CDR3 is 14 residues long. The V gene lost 3 bases and the J gene lost 1 base, with 9 bases spanning the gap. Using immunoSEQ multiplex PCR, the repertoire was profiled, and TCRdb retains in-frame clones only, with some absent. The table lists just over 55,000 clones, 78% of them singletons. The sample here was CD4+ T cells from PBMCs cultured without peptide, taken after COVID-19 vaccination. The TCR sequence derives from a human donor who received a COVID-19 vaccine. The V call is TRBV30, the J call TRBJ1-4; D unresolved. The CDR3 region has the DNA TGTGCCTGGAGGGCCTGGGGAACTAATGAAAAACTGTTTTTT. Protein sequence: CAWRAWGTNEKLFF.